These 23 T cell receptor beta chains share one sample of origin, sequenced in a study of T cells in women clearing cervical HPV infection. Assay used: immunoSEQ multiplex PCR; TCRdb lists only in-frame clones, some missing. The sample has some 32,000 clones; the top ten hold 3% to 3.5%. The sequencing input was blood buffy coat. The receptors derive from a woman between 18 and 69 years old with a cervical HPV16 infection that either progressed to CIN3+ or cleared (not recorded which).

With respect to this clone: The read halts 3 residues ahead of the CDR3 end, with the missing end drawn from the germline J gene. J is TRBJ1-2 and V is TRBV19; D is possibly TRBD1 (6 bases). This CDR3 has 14 amino acids. Trimming cost V 3 bases and J 4 bases, with 12 bases left between them. Germline values: CDR1 LNHDA, CDR2 SQIVND (reference sequence). The CDR3 here is CASSMGARSYGYTF. The DNA read from the CDR3 is TGTGCCAGTAGTATGGGGGCAAGGTCCTATGGC. The full variable domain, with the rest looked up from reference TRBV19 and TRBJ1-2, is DGGITQSPKYLFRKEGQNVTLSCEQNLNHDAMYWYRQDPGQGLRLIYYSQIVNDFQKGDIAEGYSVSREKKESFPLTVTSAQKNPTAFYLCASSMGARSYGYTFGSGTRLTVV.

About this clone: The read halts 3 residues ahead of the CDR3 end, with the missing end drawn from the germline J gene. The chain has TRBV14 and TRBJ1-2; no definite D call. Germline assignment: CDR1 SGHDN and CDR2 FVKESK. CDR3 length: 15 amino acids. V lost 0 bases, J lost 3 bases, and 11 bases lay in between. The sequenced CDR3 bases are TGTGCCAGCAGCCAAGAAAAGCGGCACTACTATGGC. It translates to CASSQEKRHYYG. The whole CDR3 protein is CASSQEKRHYYGYTF.

As to this clone: With the read ending 3 residues before the CDR3 end, the germline J gene is used to fill in that end. The rearrangement uses TRBV18 and TRBJ1-1, with D possibly matching TRBD1 (6 bases). The CDR3 covers 16 residues. CDR1 and CDR2 (germline): KGHSH, LQKENI. The CDR3: CASSPKMGAFVHEAFF. CDR3 bases read: TGTGCCAGCTCACCAAAGATGGGGGCCTTCGTCCATGAG.

In the case of this clone: From the germline J gene comes the end of the CDR3, since the read stops 3 residues before it. This chain uses TRBV5-6 with TRBJ1-1, with D perhaps TRBD1 (6 bases). Germline values: CDR1 SGHDT, CDR2 YYEEEE. The CDR3 has 13 amino acids. The V gene lost 4 bases and the J gene lost 5 bases, with 12 bases spanning the gap. The chain's CDR3 is CASSLSGVTEAFF. The covered CDR3 bases are TGTGCCAGCAGCCTCTCAGGGGTAACTGAA.

As regards this clone: Read coverage stops 3 residues before the CDR3 terminus; the germline J gene supplies the remainder. This rearrangement joins TRBV7-9 to TRBJ2-7, with D possibly matching TRBD1 (6 bases). Deletions cut 4 bases from V and 2 bases from J, with 12 bases between. In germline, CDR1 is SEHNR, CDR2 FQNEAQ (reference sequence). The CDR3 is 14 amino acids. Incomplete CDR3 DNA: TGTGCCAGCAGCTGGGGACAACCAGCCTACGAG. Translating it yields CASSWGQPAYE. The entire CDR3 protein is CASSWGQPAYEQYF. Supplemented by reference TRBV7-9 and TRBJ2-7, the full variable domain reads DTGVSQNPRHKITKRGQNVTFRCDPISEHNRLYWYRQTLGQGPEFLTYFQNEAQLEKSRLLSDRFSAERPKGSFSTLEIQRTEQGDSAMYLCASSWGQPAYEQYFGPGTRLTVT.

On this clone: The CDR3 goes on 3 residues after the read ends, and that part is filled in from the germline J gene. V is TRBV7-3 and J is TRBJ1-5, with unresolved D. Germline CDR1 and CDR2: SGHTA and FQGTGA. The CDR3 has 19 residues. With 1 base removed from V and 9 bases from J, the gap between germline ends came to 28 bases. CDR3 amino acids: CASSLSVRVLSGQVLPQHF. The DNA read from the CDR3 is TGTGCCAGCAGCTTAAGTGTGAGGGTACTTAGCGGGCAGGTGTTGCCC.

Notes on this clone: The CDR3 goes on 3 residues after the read ends, and that part is filled in from the germline J gene. The gene calls are TRBV7-8 and TRBJ1-1, with D possibly being TRBD1 (5 bases). V shed 5 bases and J shed 0 bases, with 10 bases lying between them. The CDR3 is made up of 14 amino acids. Per germline, CDR1 SGHVS and CDR2 FQNEAQ. CDR3 region: CASSPRRVNTEAFF. The sequenced part of the CDR3 DNA is TGTGCCAGCAGCCCGCGCAGGGTGAACACTGAA.

A remark on this clone: The read ends 3 residues early relative to the CDR3; the germline J gene fills the gap. This chain connects TRBV19 to TRBJ1-1, with D unresolved. The CDR3 is made up of 14 amino acids. The germline CDR1 and CDR2 sequences are LNHDA and SQIVND (reference sequence). With 2 bases removed from V and 1 base from J, the gap between germline ends came to 8 bases. The CDR3 sequence: CASSIRWANTEAFF. CDR3 bases read: TGTGCCAGTAGTATAAGGTGGGCGAACACTGAA.

Turning to this clone: The sequence runs out 3 residues before the end of the CDR3; the remainder is reconstructed from the germline J gene. The chain has TRBV5-8 and TRBJ2-7; D not resolved. Germline V lookup: CDR1 SGHTS, CDR2 YDEGEE. The CDR3 loop spans 13 amino acids. V dropped 0 bases and J dropped 2 bases, with 6 bases sitting between them. The DNA read from the CDR3 is TGTGCCAGCAGCTTGGGACTGACCTACGAG. Residues: CASSLGLTYE. The whole CDR3 reads CASSLGLTYEQYF.

Points on this clone: Read data end 3 residues before the CDR3 end; the end is taken from the germline J gene. The rearrangement uses TRBV14 and TRBJ2-7; a possible D gene is TRBD2 (5 bases). This CDR3 spans 13 amino acids. Trimming took 1 base from V and 4 from J, leaving 8 bases between them. Germline V gene data show CDR1 as SGHDN and CDR2 as FVKESK. The sequenced part of the CDR3 DNA is TGTGCCAGCAGCCAAGTGGGCGGGTACGAG. The encoded protein is CASSQVGGYE. The complete CDR3 protein is CASSQVGGYEQYF.

On this clone: The missing CDR3 end, 3 residues past where the read stops, is filled in from the germline J gene. The J gene is TRBJ2-3, the V gene TRBV10-2; tentative D call: TRBD2 (6 bases). The germline V and J ends were trimmed by 4 bases and 7 bases, with 15 bases remaining between them. The CDR3 has 14 residues. Per the germline V gene, CDR1 is WSHSY and CDR2 is SAAADI. The DNA read from the CDR3 is TGCGCCAGCAGTGTCGGGGGAGCCTTGAATACG. Translation gives CASSVGGALNT. The full CDR3 is CASSVGGALNTQYF.

CDR3 region: CASSHLAIGYEQYF. The CDR3 bases that were read are TGTGCCAGCAGCCACTTAGCCATCGGTTACGAG. The chain links TRBV7-6 to TRBJ2-7, with no clear D. The DNA ends 3 residues before the CDR3 does, and the rest of the CDR3 is filled in from the germline J gene. Germline-derived CDR1 and CDR2 are SGHVS and FNYEAQ. V was pared by 5 bases and J by 4 bases, with 15 bases between. There are 14 residues in the CDR3. Combining the CDR3 with reference TRBV7-6 and TRBJ2-7 gives the whole variable domain GAGVSQSPRYKVTKRGQDVALRCDPISGHVSLYWYRQALGQGPEFLTYFNYEAQQDKSGLPNDRFSAERPEGSISTLTIQRTEQRDSAMYRCASSHLAIGYEQYFGPGTRLTVT.

Concerning this clone: Read sequence stops 3 residues before the CDR3 end, and the germline J gene provides the missing end. The J gene is TRBJ1-2, the V gene TRBV18, with a possible D match to TRBD1 (5 bases). CDR3 length: 15 amino acids. Germline lookup yields CDR1 KGHSH and CDR2 LQKENI. CDR3 bases read: TGTGCCAGCTCACCATCGAGGCAGGGTGCCAACGAC. Translated, it gives CASSPSRQGAND. The whole CDR3 region reads CASSPSRQGANDYTF.

Turning to this clone: The read finishes 3 residues shy of the CDR3 end, and the germline J gene is used to complete it. The genes are TRBV9 and TRBJ2-3, with 8 bases that match TRBD2. The CDR3 is 16 residues long. The V segment lost 4 bases and the J segment 2 bases; nucleotides outside the gene matches: 9. Germline assignment: CDR1 SGDLS and CDR2 YYNGEE. CDR3 residues: CASSPGVAGYTDTQYF. The sequenced CDR3 bases are TGTGCCAGCAGCCCCGGGGTAGCGGGGTACACAGATACG.

About this clone itself: The read is 3 residues too short to cover the CDR3 end, so that end is filled in from the germline J gene. The gene calls are TRBV7-3 and TRBJ2-3, with TRBD1 as a possible D gene (5 bases). The CDR3 runs 14 residues. Germline V gene lookup returns CDR1 SGHTA and CDR2 FQGTGA. CDR3 sequence: CASSSQATGETQYF. CDR3 DNA, as far as it was read: TGTGCCAGCAGCTCACAGGCGACTGGCGAGACG.

As concerns this clone: The read finishes 3 residues shy of the CDR3 end, and the germline J gene is used to complete it. The chain couples TRBV19 to TRBJ2-4, with a tentative D call TRBD1 (6 bases). From germline, CDR1 is LNHDA and CDR2 SQIVND (reference sequence). This CDR3 region has 13 residues. CDR3 DNA, as far as it was read: TGTGCCAGTAGTATCGACAGGACCTATGGT. Residues: CASSIDRTYG. The whole CDR3 protein reads CASSIDRTYGQYF.

With regard to this clone: The sequence runs out 3 residues before the end of the CDR3; the remainder is reconstructed from the germline J gene. The gene calls are TRBV10-1 and TRBJ2-2; a possible D gene is TRBD1 (6 bases). Germline CDR1 WNHNN, CDR2 SYGVQD (reference sequence). With 0 bases removed from V and 4 bases from J, the gap between germline ends came to 15 bases. The CDR3 consists of 17 residues. The part of the CDR3 DNA that was read is TGCGCCAGCAGTGAGTCTGGAAGGGGACACCCCACCGGGGAG. This translates into CASSESGRGHPTGE. The entire CDR3 reads CASSESGRGHPTGELFF.

With regard to this clone: Read coverage stops 3 residues before the CDR3 terminus; the germline J gene supplies the remainder. The chain joins TRBV18 to TRBJ1-1; D ambiguous. Trimming stripped 6 bases from V and 0 bases from J, with 8 bases between. The germline CDR1 and CDR2 sequences are KGHSH and LQKENI. This CDR3 is 13 amino acids long. The CDR3 bases that were read are TGTGCCAGCTCTCCTACTTTGAACACTGAA. As protein: CASSPTLNTE. The whole CDR3 protein reads CASSPTLNTEAFF.

On this clone: With the read ending 3 residues before the CDR3 end, the germline J gene is used to fill in that end. This sample includes further DNA sequences coding for the same CDR3. This rearrangement joins TRBV19 to TRBJ1-2; no definite D call. The CDR3 totals 12 residues. In germline, CDR1 is LNHDA, CDR2 SQIVND (reference sequence). Incomplete CDR3 DNA: TGTGCCAGTAGTATCGGGGTGGGAGGA. It translates to CASSIGVGG. The entire CDR3 protein reads CASSIGVGGYTF.

Concerning this clone itself: The CDR3 end lies 3 residues beyond the end of the read and is filled in from the germline J gene. The chain links TRBV5-1 to TRBJ2-3; D remains unclear. Trimming stripped 4 bases from V and 0 bases from J, with 9 bases between. Germline V gene data show CDR1 as SGHRS and CDR2 as YFSETQ. CDR3 size: 14 residues. The part of the CDR3 DNA that was read is TGCGCCAGCAGCATACAGAGCAGCACAGATACG. It codes for CASSIQSSTDT. The entire CDR3 is CASSIQSSTDTQYF.

As to this clone: At one of its ends the junction is not consistent with the germline gene, which may arise from a read error. Read sequence stops 3 residues before the CDR3 end, and the germline J gene provides the missing end. This sample includes further DNA sequences coding for the same CDR3. The V call is TRBV7-8, the J call TRBJ1-3; no clear D. CDR1 is SGHVS, CDR2 FQNEAQ, per germline. The CDR3 has 13 residues. The sequenced CDR3 bases are TGTGCCAGCAGCTTGCGGGGTGGAAACACA. Protein: CASSLRGGNT. The complete CDR3 protein is CASSLRGGNTIYF.

Incomplete CDR3 DNA: TGCAGTGCCCTTGACGGGGAGTCCTATAATTCACCC. Protein product: CSALDGESYNSP. The whole CDR3 protein is CSALDGESYNSPLHF. The rearrangement uses TRBV20-1 and TRBJ1-6; D gene ambiguous. The read falls 3 residues short of the CDR3 end, and the missing part is taken from the germline J gene. The CDR3 loop spans 15 amino acids. V gave up 6 bases and J gave up 1 base, with 13 bases separating them. Germline V gene sequence: CDR1 DFQATT, CDR2 SNEGSKA (reference sequence).

Comments on this clone: With the read ending 3 residues before the CDR3 end, the germline J gene is used to fill in that end. This chain uses TRBV15 with TRBJ1-1, with 7 bases that match TRBD1. J was trimmed by 3 bases and V by 6 bases; bases with no gene match: 10. Germline CDR1 reads LNHNV; CDR2 reads YYDKDF (reference sequence). The CDR3 contains 15 residues. Incomplete CDR3 DNA: TGTGCCACCAGACCCCGACAGGGTGGGGACACTGAA. Protein: CATRPRQGGDTE. From start to end, the CDR3 is CATRPRQGGDTEAFF.